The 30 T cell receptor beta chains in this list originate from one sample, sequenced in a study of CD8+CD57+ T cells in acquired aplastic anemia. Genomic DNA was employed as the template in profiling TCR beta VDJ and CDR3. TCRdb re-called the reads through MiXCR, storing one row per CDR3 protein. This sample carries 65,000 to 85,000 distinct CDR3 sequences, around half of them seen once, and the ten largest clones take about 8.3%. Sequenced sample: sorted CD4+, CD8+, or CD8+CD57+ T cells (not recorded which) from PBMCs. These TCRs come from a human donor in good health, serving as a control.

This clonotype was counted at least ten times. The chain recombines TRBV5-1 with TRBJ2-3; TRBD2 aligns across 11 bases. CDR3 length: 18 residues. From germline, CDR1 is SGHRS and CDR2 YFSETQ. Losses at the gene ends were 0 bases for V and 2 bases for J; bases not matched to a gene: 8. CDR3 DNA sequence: TGCGCCAGCAGCTTGGCGTTTGTAGCGGGAGGGTCCACAGATACGCAGTATTTT. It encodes CASSLAFVAGGSTDTQYF.

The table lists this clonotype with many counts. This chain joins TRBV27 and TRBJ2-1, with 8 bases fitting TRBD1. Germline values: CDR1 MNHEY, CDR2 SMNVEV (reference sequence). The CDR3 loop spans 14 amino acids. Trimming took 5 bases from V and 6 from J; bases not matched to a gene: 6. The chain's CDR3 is CASSPRTGFNEQFF. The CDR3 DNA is TGTGCCAGCAGTCCGAGGACAGGGTTCAATGAGCAGTTCTTC.

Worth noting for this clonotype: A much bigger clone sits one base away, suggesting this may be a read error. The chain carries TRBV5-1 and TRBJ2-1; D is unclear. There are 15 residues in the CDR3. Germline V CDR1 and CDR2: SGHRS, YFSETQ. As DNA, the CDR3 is TGCGCCAGCAGCTTGGCGTCACCTTCCTACAATGAGCGGTTCTTC. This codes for CASSLASPSYNERFF.

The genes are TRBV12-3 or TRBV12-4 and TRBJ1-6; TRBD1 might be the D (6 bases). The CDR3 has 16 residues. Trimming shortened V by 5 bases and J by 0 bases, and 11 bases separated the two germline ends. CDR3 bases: TGTGCCAGCAGTAAAGACAGGTACTCCTATAATTCACCCCTCCACTTT. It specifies CASSKDRYSYNSPLHF.

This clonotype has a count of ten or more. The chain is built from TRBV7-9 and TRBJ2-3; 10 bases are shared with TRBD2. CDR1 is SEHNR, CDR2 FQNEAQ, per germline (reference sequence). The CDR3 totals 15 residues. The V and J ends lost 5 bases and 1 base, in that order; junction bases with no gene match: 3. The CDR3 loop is CASSLGTSGTDTQYF. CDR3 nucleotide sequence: TGTGCCAGCAGCCTAGGGACTAGCGGCACAGATACGCAGTATTTT.

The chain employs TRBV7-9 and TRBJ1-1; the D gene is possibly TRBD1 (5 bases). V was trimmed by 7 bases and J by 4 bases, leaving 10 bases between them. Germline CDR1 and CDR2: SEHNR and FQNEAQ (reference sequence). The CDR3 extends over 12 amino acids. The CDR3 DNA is TGTGCCAGCATCAAGGGGTCCACTGAAGCTTTCTTT. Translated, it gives CASIKGSTEAFF.

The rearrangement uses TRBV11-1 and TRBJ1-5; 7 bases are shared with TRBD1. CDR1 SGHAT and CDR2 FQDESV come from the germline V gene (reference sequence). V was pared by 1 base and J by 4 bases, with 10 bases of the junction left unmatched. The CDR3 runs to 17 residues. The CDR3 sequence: CASSLGWAGGNNQPQHF. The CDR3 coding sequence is TGTGCCAGCAGCTTAGGGTGGGCAGGGGGTAATAATCAGCCCCAGCATTTT.

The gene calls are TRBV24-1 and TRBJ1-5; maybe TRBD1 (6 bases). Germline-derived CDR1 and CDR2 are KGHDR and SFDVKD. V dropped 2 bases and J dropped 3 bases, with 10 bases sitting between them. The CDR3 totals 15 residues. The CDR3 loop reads CATSDSQGPNQPQHF. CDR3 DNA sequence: TGTGCCACCAGTGATTCACAGGGTCCCAATCAGCCCCAGCATTTT.

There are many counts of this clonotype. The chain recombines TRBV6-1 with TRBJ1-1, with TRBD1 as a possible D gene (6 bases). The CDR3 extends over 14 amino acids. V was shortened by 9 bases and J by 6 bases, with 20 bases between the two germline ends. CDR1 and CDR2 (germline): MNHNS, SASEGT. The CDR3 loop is CASINRDRDAEAFF. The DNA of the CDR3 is TGTGCCAGTATAAACAGGGACCGTGACGCTGAAGCTTTCTTT.

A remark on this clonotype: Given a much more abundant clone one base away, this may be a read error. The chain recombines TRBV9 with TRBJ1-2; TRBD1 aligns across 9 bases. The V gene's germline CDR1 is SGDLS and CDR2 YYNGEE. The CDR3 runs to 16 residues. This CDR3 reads CASSLTGTGYNCGYTF. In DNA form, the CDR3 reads TGTGCCAGCAGCTTAACCGGGACAGGGTATAACTGTGGCTACACCTTC.

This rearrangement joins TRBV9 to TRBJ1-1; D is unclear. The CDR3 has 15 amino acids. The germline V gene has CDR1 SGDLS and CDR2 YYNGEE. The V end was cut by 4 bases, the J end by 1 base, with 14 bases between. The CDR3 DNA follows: TGTGCCAGCAGCCCACGACGGGAACAGAACACTGAAGCTTTCTTT. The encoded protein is CASSPRREQNTEAFF.

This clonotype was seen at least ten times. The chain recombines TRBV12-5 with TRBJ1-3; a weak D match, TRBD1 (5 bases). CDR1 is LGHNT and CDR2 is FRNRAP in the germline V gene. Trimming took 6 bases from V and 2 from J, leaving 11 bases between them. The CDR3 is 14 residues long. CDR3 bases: TGTGCTAGTGGCGATTCGACAGCTGGAAACACCATATATTTT. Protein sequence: CASGDSTAGNTIYF.

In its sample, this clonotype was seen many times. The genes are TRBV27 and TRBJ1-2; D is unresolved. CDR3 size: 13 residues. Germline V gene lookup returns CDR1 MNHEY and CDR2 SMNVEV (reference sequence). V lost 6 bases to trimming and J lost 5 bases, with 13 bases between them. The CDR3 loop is CASRGTALYGYTF. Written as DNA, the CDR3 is TGTGCCAGCAGAGGAACCGCACTTTATGGCTACACCTTC.

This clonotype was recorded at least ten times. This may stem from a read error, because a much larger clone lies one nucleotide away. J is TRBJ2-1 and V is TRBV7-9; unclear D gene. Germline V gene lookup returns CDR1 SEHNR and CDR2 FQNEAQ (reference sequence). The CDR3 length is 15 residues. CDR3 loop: CASSLAGILNNERFF. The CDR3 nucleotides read TGTGCCAGCAGCTTAGCGGGGATTCTAAACAATGAGCGGTTCTTC. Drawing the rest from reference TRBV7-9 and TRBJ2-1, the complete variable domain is DTGVSQNPRHKITKRGQNVTFRCDPISEHNRLYWYRQTLGQGPEFLTYFQNEAQLEKSRLLSDRFSAERPKGSFSTLEIQRTEQGDSAMYLCASSLAGILNNERFFGPGTRLTVL.

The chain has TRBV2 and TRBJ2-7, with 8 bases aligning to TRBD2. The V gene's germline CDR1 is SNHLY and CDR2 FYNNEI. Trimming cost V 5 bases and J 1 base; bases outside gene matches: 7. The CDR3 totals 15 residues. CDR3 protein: CASSTTGTSSYEQYF. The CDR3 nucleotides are TGTGCCAGCAGTACCACCGGGACTAGTTCCTACGAGCAGTACTTC.

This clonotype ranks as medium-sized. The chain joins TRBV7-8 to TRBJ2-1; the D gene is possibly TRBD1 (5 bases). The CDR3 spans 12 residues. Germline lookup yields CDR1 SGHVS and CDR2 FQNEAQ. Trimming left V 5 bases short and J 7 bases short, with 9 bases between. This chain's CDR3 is CASSPDRNEQFF. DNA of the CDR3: TGTGCCAGCAGCCCCGACAGAAATGAGCAGTTCTTC.

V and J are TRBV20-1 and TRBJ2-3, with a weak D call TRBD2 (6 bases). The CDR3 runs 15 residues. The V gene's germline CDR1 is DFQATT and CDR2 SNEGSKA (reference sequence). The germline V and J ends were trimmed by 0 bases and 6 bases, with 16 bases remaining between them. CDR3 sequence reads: CSARDLTGAGDTQYF. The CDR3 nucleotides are TGCAGTGCTAGAGATCTCACGGGAGCGGGTGATACGCAGTATTTT.

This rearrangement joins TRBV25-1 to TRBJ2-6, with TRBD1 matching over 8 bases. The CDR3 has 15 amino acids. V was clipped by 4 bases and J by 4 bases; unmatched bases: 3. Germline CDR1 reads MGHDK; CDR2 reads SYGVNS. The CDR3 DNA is TGTGCCAGCAGTGCCAGGGGGCAGGGGGCCAACGTCCTGACTTTC. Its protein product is CASSARGQGANVLTF.

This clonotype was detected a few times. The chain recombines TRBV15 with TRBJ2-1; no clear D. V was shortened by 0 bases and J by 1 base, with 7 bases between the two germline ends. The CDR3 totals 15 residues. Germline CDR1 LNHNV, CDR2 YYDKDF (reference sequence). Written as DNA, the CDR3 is TGTGCCACCAGCAGAGACCCCTCGTCCTACAATGAGCAGTTCTTC. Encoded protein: CATSRDPSSYNEQFF.

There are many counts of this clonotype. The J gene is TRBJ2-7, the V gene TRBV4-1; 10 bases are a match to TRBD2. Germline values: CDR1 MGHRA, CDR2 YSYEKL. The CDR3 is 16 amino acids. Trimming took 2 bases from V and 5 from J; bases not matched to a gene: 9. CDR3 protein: CASSQTDTSGIHEQYF. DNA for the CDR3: TGCGCCAGCAGCCAAACCGATACTAGCGGGATCCACGAGCAGTACTTC.

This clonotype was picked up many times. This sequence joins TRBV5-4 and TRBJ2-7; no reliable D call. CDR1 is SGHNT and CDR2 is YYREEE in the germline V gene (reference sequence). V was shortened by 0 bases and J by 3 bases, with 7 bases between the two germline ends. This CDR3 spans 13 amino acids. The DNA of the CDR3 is TGTGCCAGCAGCTTGGCCCCGAGCTACGAGCAGTACTTC. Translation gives CASSLAPSYEQYF.

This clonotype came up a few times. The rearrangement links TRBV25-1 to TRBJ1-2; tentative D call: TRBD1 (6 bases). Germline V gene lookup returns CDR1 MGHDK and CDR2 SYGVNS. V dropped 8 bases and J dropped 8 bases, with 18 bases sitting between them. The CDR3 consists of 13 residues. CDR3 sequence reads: CASRTQGSQGYTF. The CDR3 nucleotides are TGTGCCAGCCGAACGCAGGGGAGTCAAGGCTACACCTTC.

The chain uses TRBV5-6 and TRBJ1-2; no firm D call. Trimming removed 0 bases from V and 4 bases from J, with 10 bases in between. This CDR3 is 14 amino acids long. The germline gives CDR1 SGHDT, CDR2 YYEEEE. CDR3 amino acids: CASSLGQTGYGYTF. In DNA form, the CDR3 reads TGTGCCAGCAGCTTGGGCCAGACCGGCTATGGCTACACCTTC.

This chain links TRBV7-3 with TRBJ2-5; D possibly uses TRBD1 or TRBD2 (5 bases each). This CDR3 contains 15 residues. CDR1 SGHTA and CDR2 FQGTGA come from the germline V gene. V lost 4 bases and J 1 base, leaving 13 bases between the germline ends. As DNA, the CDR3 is TGTGCCAGCAGCTCAGAGCCGGGACGCCAAGAGACCCAGTACTTC. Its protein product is CASSSEPGRQETQYF.

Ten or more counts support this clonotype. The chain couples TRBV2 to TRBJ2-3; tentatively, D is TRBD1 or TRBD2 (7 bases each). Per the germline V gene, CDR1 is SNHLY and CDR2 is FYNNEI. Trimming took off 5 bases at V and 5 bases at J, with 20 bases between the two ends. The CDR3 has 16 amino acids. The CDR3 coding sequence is TGTGCCAGCAGTCGAGAGACAGGGCCGGGAGGAGATACGCAGTATTTT. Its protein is CASSRETGPGGDTQYF.

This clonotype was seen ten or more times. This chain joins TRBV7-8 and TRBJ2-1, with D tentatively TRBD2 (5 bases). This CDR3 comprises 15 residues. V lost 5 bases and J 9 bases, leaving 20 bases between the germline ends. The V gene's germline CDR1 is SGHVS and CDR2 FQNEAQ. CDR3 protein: CASSPRLAFVGEQFF. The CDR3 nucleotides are TGTGCCAGCAGCCCCCGCCTAGCCTTTGTCGGTGAGCAGTTCTTC.

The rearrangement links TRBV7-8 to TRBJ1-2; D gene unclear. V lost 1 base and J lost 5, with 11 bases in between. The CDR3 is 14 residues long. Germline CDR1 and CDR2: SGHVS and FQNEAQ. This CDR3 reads CASSLGLSLYGYTF. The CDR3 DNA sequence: TGTGCCAGCAGCTTAGGTCTCAGCCTTTATGGCTACACCTTC.

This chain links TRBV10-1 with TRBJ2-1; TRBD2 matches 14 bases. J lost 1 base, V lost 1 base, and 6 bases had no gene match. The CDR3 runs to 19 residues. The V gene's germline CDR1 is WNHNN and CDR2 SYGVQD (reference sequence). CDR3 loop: CASSELGTSGSGSYNEQFF. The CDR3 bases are TGCGCCAGCAGTGAGTTAGGGACTAGCGGGAGTGGTTCCTACAATGAGCAGTTCTTC.

Here the CDR3 reads CASSGGANYGYTF. The CDR3 bases are TGTGCCAGTAGTGGCGGCGCTAACTATGGCTACACCTTC. V and J are TRBV19 and TRBJ1-2; unclear D gene. The CDR3 is 13 residues long. Trimming removed 5 bases from V and 0 bases from J, with 7 bases in between. The germline gives CDR1 LNHDA, CDR2 SQIVND (reference sequence). Complete variable domain (other parts from reference TRBV19 and TRBJ1-2): DGGITQSPKYLFRKEGQNVTLSCEQNLNHDAMYWYRQDPGQGLRLIYYSQIVNDFQKGDIAEGYSVSREKKESFPLTVTSAQKNPTAFYLCASSGGANYGYTFGSGTRLTVV.

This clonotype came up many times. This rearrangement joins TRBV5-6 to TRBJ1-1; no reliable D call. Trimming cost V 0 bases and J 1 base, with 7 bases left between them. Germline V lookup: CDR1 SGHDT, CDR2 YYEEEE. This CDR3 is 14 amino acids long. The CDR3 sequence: CASSLDPGNTEAFF. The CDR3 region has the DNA TGTGCCAGCAGCTTGGATCCGGGGAACACTGAAGCTTTCTTT. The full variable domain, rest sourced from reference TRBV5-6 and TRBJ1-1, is DAGVTQSPTHLIKTRGQQVTLRCSPKSGHDTVSWYQQALGQGPQFIFQYYEEEERQRGNFPDRFSGHQFPNYSSELNVNALLLGDSALYLCASSLDPGNTEAFFGQGTRLTVV.